The rows below give T cell receptor beta chains drawn from one sample of a study of cytomegalovirus exposure and HLA in healthy donors. TCRdb keeps only in-frame clones here, not all; method: immunoSEQ multiplex PCR. The sample has 150,000 to 200,000 clones, about 80% seen once. The sample consisted of PBMCs. These receptors originate from a man aged 25 to 40 in good health and CMV-seronegative. The CDR3 runs from the conserved cysteine through the conserved F or W. A D gene is named only where the DNA matches it firmly. Not every row has a clone size; where given, it reads once, few, many or a size class.

TRBV6-5,TRBJ2-1,NA,NA,CASSYGRSNEQFF,TGTGCCAGCAGTTACGGGAGAAGCAATGAGCAGTTCTTC
TRBV12-2,TRBJ2-2,NA,NA,CASRLGSGAPGTGELFF,TGTGCAAGTCGCTTAGGGAGCGGGGCCCCGGGGACCGGGGAGCTGTTTTTT
TRBV7-9,TRBJ1-3,once,NA,CATSPDNSGNTIYF,TGTGCCACCTCCCCCGACAACTCCGGAAACACCATATATTTT
TRBV15,TRBJ2-3,NA,TRBD2,CATSRVRLAGGTDTQYF,TGTGCCACCAGCAGAGTAAGGCTAGCGGGGGGCACAGATACGCAGTATTTT
TRBV2,TRBJ1-2,NA,TRBD1,CASSVGQAYGYTF,TGTGCCAGCAGTGTGGGACAGGCCTATGGCTACACCTTC
TRBV30,TRBJ2-7,once,NA,CAWTRSFPYEQYF,TGTGCCTGGACGAGGAGTTTTCCCTACGAGCAGTACTTC
TRBV28,TRBJ1-1,NA,TRBD1,CASSFDRVMDTEAFF,TGTGCCAGCAGTTTTGACAGGGTGATGGACACTGAAGCTTTCTTT
TRBV30,TRBJ1-3,NA,NA,CAWGLSPGNTIYF,TGTGCCTGGGGCCTTTCCCCTGGAAACACCATATATTTT
TRBV9,TRBJ2-7,NA,TRBD2,CASSVEAGDTYEQYF,TGTGCCAGCAGCGTAGAAGCGGGAGATACCTACGAGCAGTACTTC
TRBV28,TRBJ1-2,NA,TRBD1,CASSPAGTGGVDGYTF,TGTGCCAGCAGTCCGGCCGGGACAGGGGGCGTTGATGGCTACACCTTC
TRBV4-1,TRBJ1-6,NA,NA,CASSQHGDYNSPLHF,TGCGCCAGCAGCCAACACGGAGACTATAATTCACCCCTCCACTTT
TRBV28,TRBJ2-5,NA,TRBD2,CASSLTSGGGETQYF,TGTGCCAGCAGCTTGACTAGCGGGGGTGGAGAGACCCAGTACTTC
TRBV19,TRBJ2-3,NA,TRBD2,CASTRAGGGTDTQYF,TGTGCCAGCACCAGAGCGGGAGGCGGCACAGATACGCAGTATTTT
TRBV5-1,TRBJ2-1,few,NA,CASSLVLAIDEQFF,TGCGCCAGCAGCTTGGTACTAGCTATTGATGAGCAGTTCTTC
TRBV28,TRBJ2-7,NA,TRBD1,CASRGRTGMWEQYF,TGTGCCAGCAGAGGCCGGACAGGCATGTGGGAGCAGTACTTC
TRBV7-9,TRBJ1-6,NA,NA,CASSLSSLADTYNSPLHF,TGTGCCAGCAGCTTAAGTTCTCTCGCGGACACTTATAATTCACCCCTCCACTTT
TRBV5-1,TRBJ1-5,NA,NA,CASSLEGVRHQPQHF,TGCGCCAGCAGCTTAGAAGGGGTCAGGCATCAGCCCCAGCATTTT
TRBV6-6,TRBJ1-1,NA,TRBD1,CASSSKQGATNTEAFF,TGTGCCAGCAGCTCCAAACAGGGGGCCACGAACACTGAAGCTTTCTTT
TRBV29-1,TRBJ2-5,NA,TRBD2,CSVGSSGGVGQYF,TGCAGCGTTGGGTCTAGCGGGGGGGTGGGCCAGTACTTC
TRBV11-2,TRBJ2-7,NA,TRBD2,CASSESSGRTYEQYF,TGTGCCAGCAGCGAATCTAGCGGGAGAACCTACGAGCAGTACTTC
TRBV7-9,TRBJ2-3,NA,NA,CASSLLLSRPDTQYF,TGTGCCAGCAGCTTATTACTATCCCGCCCAGATACGCAGTATTTT
TRBV7-3,TRBJ2-3,NA,NA,CASSSSGGSNTQYF,TGTGCCAGCAGTTCCAGTGGGGGGAGTAATACGCAGTATTTT
TRBV19,TRBJ2-3,NA,TRBD1,CASSFPDRGSTDTQYF,TGTGCCAGTAGTTTCCCGGACAGGGGGAGTACAGATACGCAGTATTTT
TRBV15,TRBJ2-7,NA,NA,CATSRDPVPTEQYF,TGTGCCACCAGCAGAGATCCGGTCCCTACGGAGCAGTACTTC
TRBV6-5,TRBJ1-1,NA,TRBD1,CASRYDRAAEAFF,TGTGCCAGCAGATATGACAGGGCCGCTGAAGCTTTCTTT
TRBV2,TRBJ2-1,NA,NA,CASSTLLLNEQFF,TGTGCCAGCAGTACCCTCCTTCTAAATGAGCAGTTCTTC
TRBV9,TRBJ1-1,NA,NA,CASSRGGTEAFF,TGTGCCAGCAGCAGGGGTGGCACTGAAGCTTTCTTT